This T cell receptor (beta chain) is from a study of T cell clonality in common variable immunodeficiency. Study conclusions and caveats: CVID subjects shared fewer TCRbeta clones than healthy controls did. Fewer deletions and N-nucleotide insertions were reportedly seen in common variable immunodeficiency TCR beta sequences.

Equal genomic DNA amounts from CVID and control samples were sequenced. Using immunoSEQ multiplex PCR, the repertoire was profiled, and TCRdb retains in-frame clones only, with some absent. This repertoire lists under 45,000 clones without singletons; 1.3% to 1.5% sits in the top ten. Germline CDR1 LGHNA, CDR2 YNFKEQ. The CDR3 has 18 amino acids. Trimming pared 4 bases from V and 0 bases from J, leaving 19 bases between. This clone has a count of ten or more. The antigen is undetermined. The read falls 3 residues short of the CDR3 end, and the missing part is taken from the germline J gene. J is TRBJ2-4 and V is TRBV4-2; the D gene could be TRBD1 or TRBD2 (5 bases each). This clonotype was obtained from a person aged 18 to 75 in good health. The sequenced sample was peripheral blood mononuclear cells. Partial CDR3 DNA: TGTGCCAGCAGCCTATCTTCAGGGAGCCAAATAGCCAAAAACATT. Translating gives CASSLSSGSQIAKNI. The whole CDR3 protein reads CASSLSSGSQIAKNIQYF.